The sequence of this T cell receptor beta chain was determined in a study of control samples from healthy donors and cancer patients. The protocol was immunoSEQ multiplex PCR, while the TCRdb copy is restricted to in-frame clones and leaves out a portion. The sample has about 180,000 clones; roughly 90% are singletons. V gave up 2 bases and J gave up 0 bases, with 12 bases separating them. This CDR3 has 16 residues. The V gene's germline CDR1 is SGDLS and CDR2 YYNGEE. The receptor comes from a woman aged 45-59 years in good health. The chain employs TRBV9 and TRBJ2-1, with D unclear. The sequenced material came from blood. CDR3 in DNA: TGTGCCAGCAGCGTTTCGACCTTCAGCTCCTACAATGAGCAGTTCTTC. Translation: CASSVSTFSSYNEQFF.